These 3 T cell receptor beta chains were sequenced from one sample in a study of breast tumors, draining lymph nodes, adjacent tissues. TCRdb independently ran MiXCR on the multiplex PCR reads; one entry per CDR3 protein. The sample has some 110,000 distinct CDR3 sequences, more than 30% seen once. Breast cancer patients provided tissue from their axillary draining lymph nodes. The sequencing sample was made of axillary lymph node tissue. Source of these receptors: a female donor with breast cancer. Some clones in this sample may be carry-over from other donors' samples.

This clonotype was recorded many times. V and J are TRBV19 and TRBJ2-5; 12 bases fit TRBD2. The CDR3 has 16 residues. The V gene's germline CDR1 is LNHDA and CDR2 SQIVND (reference sequence). Trimming removed 5 bases from V and 1 base from J; junction bases left unmatched: 5. CDR3 region: CASSVLTSGGQETQYF. The CDR3, as DNA: TGTGCCAGTAGTGTCCTGACTAGCGGGGGCCAAGAGACCCAGTACTTC.

This clonotype was seen repeatedly, ten times or more. A much larger clone differs by one base, so this may be a read error. Likely a read error: the CDR3 ends without its conserved phenylalanine or tryptophan. This chain uses TRBV19 with TRBJ1-5; D perhaps matches TRBD1 (5 bases). This CDR3 spans 16 amino acids. Germline-derived CDR1 and CDR2 are LNHDA and SQIVND (reference sequence). V was shortened by 1 base and J by 4 bases, with 14 bases between the two germline ends. The CDR3 reads CASSIVGAGRNQPQHL. The CDR3 bases are TGTGCCAGTAGTATAGTAGGGGCAGGGAGGAATCAGCCCCAGCATCTT.

Ten or more counts support this clonotype. The chain joins TRBV27 to TRBJ2-7, with 10 positions matching TRBD1. Germline V gene lookup returns CDR1 MNHEY and CDR2 SMNVEV (reference sequence). Germline trimming cut 5 bases from V and 5 bases from J; bases unmatched to any gene: 9. This CDR3 has 15 amino acids. CDR3 in amino acids: CASSATRDRGHEQYF. In DNA form, the CDR3 reads TGTGCCAGCAGTGCTACGCGGGACAGGGGACACGAGCAGTACTTC.